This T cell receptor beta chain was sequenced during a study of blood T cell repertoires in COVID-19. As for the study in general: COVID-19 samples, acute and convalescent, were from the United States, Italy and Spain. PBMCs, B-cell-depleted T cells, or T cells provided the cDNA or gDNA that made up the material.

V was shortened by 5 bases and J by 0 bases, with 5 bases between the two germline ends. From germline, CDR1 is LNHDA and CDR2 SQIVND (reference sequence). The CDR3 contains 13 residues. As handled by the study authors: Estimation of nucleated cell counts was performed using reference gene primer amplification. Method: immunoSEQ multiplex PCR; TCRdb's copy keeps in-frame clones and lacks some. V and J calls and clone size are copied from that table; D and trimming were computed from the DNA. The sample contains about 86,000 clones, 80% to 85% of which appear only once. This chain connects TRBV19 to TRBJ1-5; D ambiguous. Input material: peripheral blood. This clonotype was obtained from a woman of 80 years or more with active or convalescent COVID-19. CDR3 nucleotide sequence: TGTGCCAGTAGTCCTTATAGCAATCAGCCCCAGCATTTT. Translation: CASSPYSNQPQHF.